This TCR beta chain emerged from a study of cytotoxic CD8 clonotypes in ibrutinib-treated CLL. About the research overall: The study included 11 relapsed/refractory and under 16 treatment-naive patients; roughly 18 had IGHV unmutated disease. Sequencing produced an average of around 260,000 productive templates and tens of thousands of productive rearrangements per sample. Overall study results and limits: Clonality measured at baseline exceeded age-matched healthy donors, tracking circulating CD8+ T-cell counts. Under therapy, public clonotypes either contracted or stayed stable, and they were uncommon.

On this clone: The antigen is unknown.

Assay used: immunoSEQ multiplex PCR; TCRdb lists only in-frame clones, some missing. The table has tens of thousands of clones, around 79% seen once; the top ten hold 4.8%. The CDR3 consists of 15 residues. V was trimmed by 5 bases and J by 5 bases, leaving 18 bases between them. Germline V gene data show CDR1 as MDHEN and CDR2 as SYDVKM. The chain links TRBV28 to TRBJ1-1; a possible D gene is TRBD1 (5 bases). The receptor comes from a human donor with chronic lymphocytic leukemia. The sequencing here drew on PBMCs, taken after 12 months of ibrutinib treatment. For the CDR3, the DNA is TGTGCCAGCAGTATCCAACAAGGGCGGGGGACTGAAGCTTTCTTT. This encodes CASSIQQGRGTEAFF.